Detailed here is one T cell receptor beta chain. There are 11 residues in the CDR3. V shed 3 bases and J shed 6 bases, with 5 bases lying between them. CDR1 and CDR2 (germline): WNHNN, SYGVQD (reference sequence). Assay used: immunoSEQ multiplex PCR; TCRdb lists only in-frame clones, some missing. The data contain 95,000 or so clones, 85% to 95% of them singletons. This specimen belongs to a study of technical replicates of blood from a handful of donors. The clonotype was recovered from a human donor in good health. The sample comprised T cells isolated from PBMCs. This chain uses TRBV10-1 with TRBJ1-2; D remains ambiguous. CDR3 amino acids: CASSDGHGYTF. CDR3 DNA sequence: TGCGCCAGCAGTGATGGCCATGGCTACACCTTC.